This T cell receptor beta chain was captured by sequencing in a study of blood T cell repertoires in COVID-19. Study-level background: The samples span acute and convalescent COVID-19 from the United States, Italy and Spain. In each case, the material was cDNA or gDNA derived from T cells, B-cell-depleted T cells, or PBMCs.

This clone was seen only a few times. In the original analysis: Estimation of nucleated cell counts was performed using reference gene primer amplification. Data came from immunoSEQ multiplex PCR; TCRdb stores just in-frame clones and leaves some out. V and J calls and clone size are those listed in that table; D and trimming were worked out from the DNA. This table has about 64,000 clones, under 80% appearing once. V was shortened by 3 bases and J by 2 bases, with 7 bases between the two germline ends. CDR1 is SNHLY and CDR2 is FYNNEI in the germline V gene. The CDR3 is 13 residues long. The V and J genes are TRBV2 and TRBJ1-2; no definite D call. Sequences were obtained from peripheral blood. This clonotype originated in a human donor in a cohort sampled during active COVID-19. The CDR3 is CASSDPRNYGYTF. The CDR3 nucleotides read TGTGCCAGCAGTGACCCGAGAAACTATGGCTACACCTTC. Complete variable domain (other parts from reference TRBV2 and TRBJ1-2): EPEVTQTPSHQVTQMGQEVILRCVPISNHLYFYWYRQILGQKVEFLVSFYNNEISEKSEIFDDQFSVERPDGSNFTLKIRSTKLEDSAMYFCASSDPRNYGYTFGSGTRLTVV.